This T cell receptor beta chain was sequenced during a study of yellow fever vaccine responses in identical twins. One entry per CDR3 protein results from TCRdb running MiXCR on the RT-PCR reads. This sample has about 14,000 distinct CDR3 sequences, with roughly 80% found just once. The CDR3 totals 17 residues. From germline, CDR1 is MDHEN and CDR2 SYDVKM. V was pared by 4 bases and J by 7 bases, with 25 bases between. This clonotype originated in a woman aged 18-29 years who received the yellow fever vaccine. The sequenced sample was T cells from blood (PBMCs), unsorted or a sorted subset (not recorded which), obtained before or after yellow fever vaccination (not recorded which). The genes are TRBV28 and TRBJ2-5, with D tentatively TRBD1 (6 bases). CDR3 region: CASSSLQGRASSGTQYF. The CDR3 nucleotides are TGTGCCAGCAGTTCATTACAGGGACGCGCCTCTTCTGGGACCCAGTACTTC.